The 30 T cell receptor beta chains listed next were all sequenced from one sample in a study of T cells in Graves' hyperthyroidism and ophthalmopathy. The CDR3 regions of TCR beta were amplified from RNA transcripts. First-round RT-PCR with HTBI primers amplified the TCR CDR3 region. TCRdb processed the multiplex PCR reads anew with MiXCR; each CDR3 protein has one entry. The table records about 420,000 distinct CDR3 sequences, around 15% of them present only once. Sequencing was carried out using blood. The receptors shown here come from a woman aged 18-29 years with Graves' hyperthyroidism.

This clonotype was counted at least ten times. Here the CDR3 reads CASDITTNTEAFF. The DNA for the CDR3 is TGTGCCAGCGACATTACTACGAACACTGAAGCTTTCTTT. This sequence joins TRBV18 and TRBJ1-1; the D is unclear. Trimming shortened V by 8 bases and J by 1 base, and 11 bases separated the two germline ends. CDR3 length: 13 residues. Germline V gene data show CDR1 as KGHSH and CDR2 as LQKENI.

This clonotype appeared many times. This rearrangement joins TRBV18 to TRBJ2-3; 10 nucleotides align to TRBD1. Germline-derived CDR1 and CDR2 are KGHSH and LQKENI. J was trimmed by 4 bases and V by 5 bases; bases with no gene match: 6. This CDR3 is built from 15 residues. This CDR3 reads CASSSDRGRADTQYF. The CDR3 nucleotides are TGTGCCAGCTCATCCGACAGGGGGCGAGCAGATACGCAGTATTTT.

The V gene is TRBV9, the J gene TRBJ2-7, with D hard to call. Germline V lookup: CDR1 SGDLS, CDR2 YYNGEE. The CDR3 is 13 residues long. V lost 4 bases, J lost 3 bases, and 11 bases lay in between. The CDR3 sequence: CASSPMDHYEQYF. The CDR3 DNA is TGTGCCAGCAGCCCCATGGACCACTACGAGCAGTACTTC.

This clonotype was seen at least ten times. J is TRBJ1-1 and V is TRBV4-3, with a possible D match to TRBD1 (5 bases). The length of the CDR3 is 14 residues. Germline-derived CDR1 and CDR2 are LGHNA and YSLEER. V lost 0 bases and J lost 3, with 8 bases in between. CDR3 in DNA: TGCGCCAGCAGCCAAGAAGTAGGGGACACTGAAGCTTTCTTT. Protein sequence: CASSQEVGDTEAFF.

This clonotype was found many times. This CDR3 reads CASSFRPNYGYTF. As DNA, the CDR3 is TGTGCCAGCAGTTTTAGACCAAACTATGGCTACACCTTC. The chain has TRBV28 and TRBJ1-2; D is undetermined. V was pared by 3 bases and J by 2 bases, with 7 bases between. This CDR3 has 13 amino acids. Germline CDR1 MDHEN, CDR2 SYDVKM.

This clonotype was observed at least ten times. The V and J genes are TRBV5-8 and TRBJ1-1; D possibly corresponds to TRBD1 (6 bases). V lost 0 bases and J lost 4, with 16 bases in between. The CDR3 loop spans 16 amino acids. Germline V gives CDR1 SGHTS, CDR2 YDEGEE. The CDR3 sequence is CASSLARRGMGTEAFF. The DNA for the CDR3 is TGTGCCAGCAGCTTGGCCCGGAGGGGGATGGGCACTGAAGCTTTCTTT.

Ten or more counts support this clonotype. The chain uses TRBV27 and TRBJ1-1; 8 positions match TRBD1. Losses at the gene ends were 2 bases for V and 2 bases for J; bases not matched to a gene: 7. CDR3 length: 16 amino acids. Germline V lookup: CDR1 MNHEY, CDR2 SMNVEV (reference sequence). The CDR3 reads CASSLRQGAGNTEAFF. The CDR3 DNA reads TGTGCCAGCAGTTTACGGCAGGGGGCAGGTAACACTGAAGCTTTCTTT.

This clonotype showed up just a few times. The CDR3 reads CASSTTGGHSPLHF. In DNA, the CDR3 is TGTGCCAGCAGTACGACAGGGGGTCATTCACCCCTCCACTTT. The V and J genes are TRBV13 and TRBJ1-6, with 9 positions matching TRBD1. The ends lost 6 bases at V and 8 bases at J; junction bases unmatched: 5. The V gene's germline CDR1 is PRHDT and CDR2 FYEKMQ (reference sequence). The CDR3 runs 14 residues.

This clonotype appeared many times. The gene calls are TRBV10-1 and TRBJ2-1; 8 bases line up with TRBD2. The CDR3 contains 13 residues. Germline trimming cut 5 bases from V and 10 bases from J; bases unmatched to any gene: 7. Germline CDR1 reads WNHNN; CDR2 reads SYGVQD (reference sequence). The CDR3 loop reads CASSKLAGYEQFF. CDR3 in DNA: TGCGCCAGCAGTAAATTAGCGGGATACGAGCAGTTCTTC.

This clonotype was detected ten times or more. The V gene is TRBV12-3 or TRBV12-4, the J gene TRBJ2-7, with 8 bases lining up with TRBD2. The CDR3 is 15 residues long. V dropped 1 base and J dropped 1; count of bases not matched to a gene: 3. DNA of the CDR3: TGTGCCAGCAGTTTAGGGGGACTAGTTTCCTACGAGCAGTACTTC. This codes for CASSLGGLVSYEQYF.

In its sample, this clonotype was seen many times. A read error may account for a junction end that differs from germline. The rearrangement joins TRBV7-7 to TRBJ2-7; D possibly matches TRBD1 or TRBD2 (5 bases each). Germline V lookup: CDR1 SSHAT, CDR2 FNYEAQ (reference sequence). This CDR3 region has 14 residues. The CDR3 nucleotides are TGTGCTAGCAGCCCGGGGACGGCAAACTACGAGCAGTACTTC. Protein product: CASSPGTANYEQYF.

V usage is TRBV12-3 or TRBV12-4 and J usage is TRBJ2-2; tentative D call: TRBD2 (6 bases). The CDR3 has 15 residues. With 6 bases removed from V and 5 bases from J, the gap between germline ends came to 16 bases. The DNA for the CDR3 is TGTGCCAGCAGCCATAGCGGAGGTGGGACCGGGGAGCTGTTTTTT. Its translation: CASSHSGGGTGELFF.

A remark on this clonotype: Mismatch with germline at one junction end may stem from a read error. The chain recombines TRBV11-2 with TRBJ1-1; D remains unclear. CDR1 is SGHAT, CDR2 FQNNGV, per germline. CDR3 length: 13 amino acids. The CDR3 sequence is CASGLGPVTEAFF. CDR3 in DNA: TGTGCCAGCGGCTTAGGCCCAGTCACTGAAGCTTTCTTT.

In this sample, this clonotype turned up many times. This chain joins TRBV28 and TRBJ1-2; D remains ambiguous. This CDR3 has 12 residues. The germline V and J ends were trimmed by 5 bases and 5 bases, with 9 bases remaining between them. Germline values: CDR1 MDHEN, CDR2 SYDVKM. The CDR3 DNA reads TGTGCCAGCAGTCTTACAGCGTATGGCTACACCTTC. This translates into CASSLTAYGYTF.

This clonotype has ten or more counts. The rearrangement links TRBV3-1 to TRBJ1-5; D is possibly TRBD1 (5 bases). The CDR3 runs 17 residues. Deletions cut 0 bases from V and 2 bases from J, with 14 bases between. Looked up from germline, CDR1 is LGHDT and CDR2 is YNNKEL (reference sequence). This chain's CDR3 is CASSQEERGDCNQPQHF. Here the CDR3 DNA reads TGTGCCAGCAGCCAAGAAGAGAGGGGCGATTGCAATCAGCCCCAGCATTTT.

This clonotype was seen many times. The V call is TRBV12-3 or TRBV12-4, the J call TRBJ2-1; TRBD2 agrees at 11 bases. The CDR3 has 16 amino acids. The trim removed 1 base at V and 7 bases at J, leaving 6 bases unmatched. The CDR3 region has the DNA TGTGCCAGCAGTTTAGTTACCCTAGCGGGAGGTAATGAGCAGTTCTTC. Translating gives CASSLVTLAGGNEQFF.

This chain connects TRBV28 to TRBJ1-5; D is unresolved. Germline CDR1 is MDHEN and CDR2 is SYDVKM. V was trimmed by 2 bases and J by 5 bases, leaving 7 bases between them. There are 13 residues in the CDR3. CDR3 in amino acids: CASSLPPYQPQHF. DNA for the CDR3: TGTGCCAGCAGTTTACCGCCCTATCAGCCCCAGCATTTT.

This clonotype has a count of ten or more. The chain carries TRBV28 and TRBJ2-4; D is undetermined. V was cut by 4 bases and J by 12 bases, with 25 bases left in between. The CDR3 consists of 16 residues. Germline values: CDR1 MDHEN, CDR2 SYDVKM. The CDR3 reads CASSSPRTVISRDQYF. CDR3 sequence (DNA): TGTGCCAGCAGTTCGCCACGGACCGTAATATCTCGAGATCAGTACTTC.

This clonotype has a count of ten or more. V and J are TRBV11-2 and TRBJ1-3, with TRBD1 matching 7 bases. This CDR3 contains 16 residues. With 5 bases clipped from V and 2 bases from J, the junction kept 9 bases outside the gene matches. The germline gives CDR1 SGHAT, CDR2 FQNNGV. The CDR3, as DNA: TGTGCCAGCAGCCCGCACCCCGACAGGGCTGGAAACACCATATATTTT. Its translation is CASSPHPDRAGNTIYF.

In this sample, this clonotype turned up many times. This rearrangement joins TRBV28 to TRBJ1-5, with unresolved D. V was clipped by 7 bases and J by 0 bases, with 13 bases between them. The CDR3 loop spans 15 amino acids. The germline CDR1 and CDR2 sequences are MDHEN and SYDVKM. CDR3 sequence: CASTRGGISNQPQHF. CDR3 bases: TGTGCCAGCACCCGGGGAGGTATTAGCAATCAGCCCCAGCATTTT.

This clonotype came up many times. This CDR3 reads CASSPSTGGTSEQYF. CDR3 DNA: TGCGCCAGCAGCCCGTCGACAGGGGGAACTTCCGAGCAGTACTTC. The chain employs TRBV5-1 and TRBJ2-7; 9 nucleotides agree with TRBD1. The CDR3 spans 15 residues. Per the germline V gene, CDR1 is SGHRS and CDR2 is YFSETQ. V shed 4 bases and J 6 bases; nucleotides not matched to a gene: 11.

This chain links TRBV4-3 with TRBJ1-3; no firm D call. V lost 0 bases, J lost 0 bases, and 12 bases lay in between. Germline CDR1 reads LGHNA; CDR2 reads YSLEER. CDR3 length: 17 amino acids. The CDR3 DNA is TGCGCCAGCAGCCAAGATATTAACACCGTCTCTGGAAACACCATATATTTT. Its translation: CASSQDINTVSGNTIYF.

This clonotype has a count of ten or more. The chain links TRBV7-3 to TRBJ2-7, with D possibly TRBD2 on 6 matching bases. CDR3 length: 13 residues. Germline CDR1 is SGHTA and CDR2 is FQGTGA. With 2 bases removed from V and 6 bases from J, the gap between germline ends came to 11 bases. The CDR3 is CASSLLDGGEQYF. CDR3 sequence (DNA): TGTGCCAGCAGCTTACTGGACGGGGGCGAGCAGTACTTC.

The sample holds many counts of this clonotype. V and J are TRBV4-3 and TRBJ2-1; TRBD2 matches at 8 bases. The CDR3 is made up of 15 amino acids. V shed 4 bases, J shed 1 base, and the junction held 3 bases outside the gene matches. CDR1 is LGHNA, CDR2 YSLEER, per germline. In nucleotides, the CDR3 is TGCGCCAGCAGCCGAGCTAGCGGGTCCTACAATGAGCAGTTCTTC. Residues: CASSRASGSYNEQFF.

This clonotype has a count of ten or more. The genes are TRBV4-1 and TRBJ1-5; the match to TRBD1 covers 7 bases. With 4 bases clipped from V and 4 bases from J, the junction kept 7 bases outside the gene matches. The CDR3 sequence is 15 residues long. Looked up from germline, CDR1 is MGHRA and CDR2 is YSYEKL. The CDR3 spells CASSPGQLLNQPQHF. The CDR3 DNA is TGCGCCAGCAGCCCGGGACAGCTCCTGAATCAGCCCCAGCATTTT.

The table lists this clonotype with many counts. The genes are TRBV27 and TRBJ2-5, with 9 bases fitting TRBD2. This CDR3 has 16 residues. J was trimmed by 3 bases and V by 2 bases; bases with no gene match: 7. Germline CDR1 reads MNHEY; CDR2 reads SMNVEV (reference sequence). The CDR3 nucleotides are TGTGCCAGCAGTTTAGGTTCGGCGGGAGGGGAAGAGACCCAGTACTTC. Encoded protein: CASSLGSAGGEETQYF.

This clonotype was counted at least ten times. This sequence joins TRBV10-3 and TRBJ1-2; 10 bases line up with TRBD1. CDR1 is ENHRY and CDR2 is SYGVKD in the germline V gene. V lost 11 bases to trimming and J lost 7 bases; unmatched junction nucleotides: 16. The CDR3 sequence is 15 residues long. The CDR3 protein is CAVEPGQGPRGGYTF. The CDR3 region has the DNA TGTGCCGTCGAACCGGGACAGGGGCCGAGGGGTGGCTACACCTTC.

This clonotype was detected ten times or more. The chain has TRBV30 and TRBJ1-3, with no clear D. Germline V gene data show CDR1 as GTSNPN and CDR2 as SVGIG (reference sequence). V lost 1 base, J lost 0 bases, and 10 bases lay in between. The CDR3 runs to 15 residues. The DNA of the CDR3 is TGTGCCTGGAGTGGAACTATGTTCTCTGGAAACACCATATATTTT. It translates to CAWSGTMFSGNTIYF.

This CDR3 is CSARLAGASYEQYF. The CDR3 coding sequence is TGCAGTGCTAGACTTGCGGGAGCCTCCTACGAGCAGTACTTC. The chain carries TRBV20-1 and TRBJ2-7, with 7 bases fitting TRBD2. Germline CDR1 is DFQATT and CDR2 is SNEGSKA (reference sequence). This CDR3 has 14 residues. Trimming took 2 bases from V and 0 from J; bases not matched to a gene: 4.

The chain combines TRBV19 with TRBJ2-4; possible D gene TRBD1, 7 bases. V was cut by 5 bases and J by 7 bases, with 21 bases left in between. This CDR3 has 16 residues. Germline loops: CDR1 LNHDA, CDR2 SQIVND (reference sequence). CDR3 nucleotides: TGTGCCAGTAGTGGTAAAGGGGGCGGGAAGGGGAACATTCAGTACTTC. This translates into CASSGKGGGKGNIQYF.